These T cell receptor beta chains were read from a single sample in a study of OX40 agonist ivuxolimab in advanced cancers. Repertoires were generated with immunoSEQ multiplex PCR, while TCRdb's copy carries only in-frame clones and drops some. This sample has roughly 20,000 clones, with about 83% found just once. The sample in question was CD4+ or CD8+ T cells sorted from blood, obtained in a trial of the OX40 agonist ivuxolimab. The origin of the receptors is an adult with an advanced solid tumor such as melanoma, head and neck, liver or kidney cancer. Both conserved end residues are part of each CDR3. The D gene is left open where the match is weak. Only part of the rows carry a size: once, few, many, or a class if the clone is expanded.

>-|TRBV5-1|TRBJ2-7|-
TGCGCCAGCAGCTTGGTAGGGAACGAGCAGTACTTC
CASSLVGNEQYF
>once|TRBV7-9|TRBJ2-7|-
TGTGCCAGCAGCTCCACATTACATATCTACGAGCAGTACTTC
CASSSTLHIYEQYF
>-|TRBV6-6|TRBJ2-7|-
TGTGCCAGCAGTTACTCGTCCGAGCAGTACTTC
CASSYSSEQYF
>-|TRBV7-9|TRBJ1-1|-
TGTGCCAGCAGCTTAGGGCGGGGCCGCGACACTGAAGCTTTCTTT
CASSLGRGRDTEAFF
>few|TRBV4-1|TRBJ2-1|TRBD1
TGCGCCAGCAGCAAGGGACAGGGACTTGGGAATGAGCAGTTCTTC
CASSKGQGLGNEQFF
>-|TRBV13|TRBJ1-1|-
TGTGCCAGCAGCTTAGGGGATCTGGGGGGCACTGAAGCTTTCTTT
CASSLGDLGGTEAFF
>-|TRBV25-1|TRBJ2-3|TRBD1
TGTGCCAGCAGTGATGTCCCCGGGACAGGATACACAGATACGCAGTATTTT
CASSDVPGTGYTDTQYF
>once|TRBV9|TRBJ2-2|-
TGTGCCAGCAGCCCACAGACAGGTCTGAACACCGGGGAGCTGTTTTTT
CASSPQTGLNTGELFF
>-|TRBV10-2|TRBJ1-2|-
TGCGCCAGCAGTGAGTCCCTTAACTATGGCTACACCTTC
CASSESLNYGYTF
>many|TRBV6-6|TRBJ2-7|TRBD1
TGTGCCAGCGACACTGGTGTCGGGACAGATTCCTACGAGCAGTACTTC
CASDTGVGTDSYEQYF
>-|TRBV5-1|TRBJ2-2|TRBD2
TGCGCCAGCAGCTTCCGGACTAGATCCGGGGAGCTGTTTTTT
CASSFRTRSGELFF
>-|TRBV28|TRBJ2-3|-
TGCGCCAGCAGCCCGGACGATACGCAGTATTTT
CASSPDDTQYF
>-|TRBV27|TRBJ2-3|TRBD2
TGTGCCAGCAGTCCTCTAGGACTAGCGGGGTCAGATACGCAGTATTTT
CASSPLGLAGSDTQYF
>-|TRBV5-1|TRBJ1-2|TRBD1
TGCGCCAGCATCGGGACAGGTCCTAACTATGGCTACACCTTC
CASIGTGPNYGYTF
>-|TRBV21-1|TRBJ2-2|-
TGTGCCAGCAGCAAATTGGGAGGGACAGGTAGGGTCAGGGCGAACACCGGGGAGCTGTTTTTT
CASSKLGGTGRVRANTGELFF
>-|TRBV27|TRBJ2-5|-
TGTGCCAGCAGCTCCTGGGGCAGCCAAGAGACCCAGTACTTC
CASSSWGSQETQYF
>-|TRBV19|TRBJ2-2|TRBD2
TGTGCCAGTAGTCCTAGCGGGGGGAACACCGGGGAGCTGTTTTTT
CASSPSGGNTGELFF
>few|TRBV5-1|TRBJ1-6|-
TGCGCCAGCAGCCCGGACTTAGGGAAGAATTCACCCCTCCACTTT
CASSPDLGKNSPLHF
>-|TRBV7-9|TRBJ1-2|-
TGTGCCAGCAGGGAAACCGGGGATTTAACCACATGGGGCTATGGCTACACCTTC
CASRETGDLTTWGYGYTF
>-|TRBV10-3|TRBJ2-6|-
TGTGCCATCAGTGAGTCTGGGGACCGAACCCCTGGGGCCAACGTCCTGACTTTC
CAISESGDRTPGANVLTF
>-|TRBV13|TRBJ1-6|-
TGTGCCAGCAGCTTAGCAGGGCCCGGTACACCCCTCCACTTT
CASSLAGPGTPLHF
>-|TRBV29-1|TRBJ2-7|-
TGCAGCGTTGAGTGGGGGGTCGAGCAGTACTTC
CSVEWGVEQYF
>few|TRBV6-6|TRBJ2-7|-
TGTGCCGTTTTCGCGGTTACAGATACCTTCGAGCAGTACTTC
CAVFAVTDTFEQYF
>-|TRBV25-1|TRBJ2-5|-
TGTGCCAGCAGTGTTCTGGGATTGCAAGAGACCCAGTACTTC
CASSVLGLQETQYF
>-|TRBV4-2|TRBJ1-2|-
TGTGCCAGCAGCCAAGGGGGCCCTTCTGGCTACACCTTC
CASSQGGPSGYTF
>-|TRBV9|TRBJ2-3|-
TGTGCCAGCAGCCCATTCGCGGACAATTCAAGAACGCAGTATTTT
CASSPFADNSRTQYF
>-|TRBV28|TRBJ2-7|-
TGTGCCAGCAGGAGGGCGGGCGCGTCCGAGCAGTACTTC
CASRRAGASEQYF
>-|TRBV11-3|TRBJ2-1|-
TGTGCCAGCAGCCGACAGGGACTAAGGGCTGAGCAGTTCTTC
CASSRQGLRAEQFF